This TCR beta chain was captured by sequencing in a study of cytomegalovirus exposure and HLA in healthy donors. Clones were read by immunoSEQ multiplex PCR, and TCRdb kept only the in-frame ones, dropping some. Here the sample spans around 150,000 clones, 85% to 90% being singletons. Whole-study results and caveats: The classifier was said to identify cytomegalovirus status with high specificity and sensitivity. It was approximately 170 TCR beta chains that were listed as cytomegalovirus-associated.

This clone was detected once. Its specificity is unknown. CDR1 is SGHTA and CDR2 is FQGNSA in the germline V gene. CDR3 length: 14 residues. V was trimmed by 5 bases and J by 1 base, leaving 9 bases between them. Input material: PBMCs. This receptor was taken from a man aged 18 to 30 in good health and CMV-seropositive. The chain has TRBV7-2 and TRBJ1-5; no clear D gene. CDR3 coding DNA: TGTGCCAGCAGCCTGACTTGGAGCAATCAGCCCCAGCATTTT. Amino acids: CASSLTWSNQPQHF.